The 9 T cell receptor beta chains given below trace back to one sample, sequenced in a study of early T cells in non-severe SARS-CoV-2 infection. TCRdb passed the 5' RACE reads through MiXCR, listing each CDR3 protein once. The sample has tens of thousands of distinct CDR3 sequences, 5.6% seen once. Specimen: whole blood. The receptors were sampled from an adult who was a healthcare worker with PCR-confirmed SARS-CoV-2 infection or an uninfected control (not recorded which).

This clonotype came up many times. The chain recombines TRBV11-3 with TRBJ2-7, with 9 nucleotides matching TRBD1. The CDR3 spans 14 residues. The V gene's germline CDR1 is SGHNT and CDR2 YENEEA. V shed 4 bases and J 2 bases; nucleotides not matched to a gene: 3. This CDR3 reads CASSSGTGTYEQYF. The CDR3 nucleotides read TGTGCCAGCAGCTCCGGGACAGGGACCTACGAGCAGTACTTC.

The chain is built from TRBV20-1 and TRBJ2-1, with 7 bases matching TRBD2. Germline loops: CDR1 DFQATT, CDR2 SNEGSKA (reference sequence). After removal of 6 bases from V and 7 bases from J, the junction contained 6 bases not matched to a gene. The CDR3 loop spans 12 amino acids. The CDR3 loop reads CSAVAGGNEQFF. CDR3 DNA: TGCAGTGCGGTAGCGGGTGGAAATGAGCAGTTCTTC.

This clonotype was picked up many times. The rearrangement links TRBV7-2 to TRBJ2-1; D is ambiguous. Trimming shortened V by 5 bases and J by 8 bases, and 16 bases separated the two germline ends. In germline, CDR1 is SGHTA, CDR2 FQGNSA. This CDR3 contains 14 residues. The DNA for the CDR3 is TGTGCCAGCAGCACCCAGGCCTCTTGGGATGAGCAGTTCTTC. Translated, it gives CASSTQASWDEQFF.

The rearrangement uses TRBV6-2 or TRBV6-3 and TRBJ1-5; D remains ambiguous. CDR1 is MNHEY and CDR2 is SVGEGT in the germline V gene. V lost 6 bases to trimming and J lost 3 bases, with 12 bases between them. The CDR3 runs 14 residues. Written as DNA, the CDR3 is TGTGCCAGCAGCTTTACCCCTACCAATCAGCCCCAGCATTTT. Protein product: CASSFTPTNQPQHF.

This clonotype was recorded at least ten times. The rearrangement joins TRBV5-1 to TRBJ2-7; D unresolved. Per the germline V gene, CDR1 is SGHRS and CDR2 is YFSETQ. The CDR3 is 14 amino acids. Trimming removed 1 base at V and 2 bases at J, with 10 bases between. DNA of the CDR3: TGCGCCAGCAGCTTGATTGGGTTCACCTACGAGCAGTACTTC. Residues: CASSLIGFTYEQYF.

This clonotype was seen at least ten times. CDR3 protein: CASRTGGGLNQPQHF. CDR3 coding DNA: TGTGCCAGTAGAACAGGGGGGGGCCTGAATCAGCCCCAGCATTTT. The chain joins TRBV19 to TRBJ1-5; 8 bases are shared with TRBD1. The CDR3 sequence is 15 residues long. V was clipped by 6 bases and J by 4 bases; unmatched bases: 8. Germline assignment: CDR1 LNHDA and CDR2 SQIVND (reference sequence).

The chain uses TRBV7-8 and TRBJ2-2, with D unclear. The CDR3 covers 14 residues. V was clipped by 2 bases and J by 0 bases, with 4 bases between them. CDR1 SGHVS and CDR2 FQNEAQ come from the germline V gene. CDR3 residues: CASSLITNTGELFF. The CDR3 nucleotides read TGTGCCAGCAGCTTAATAACGAACACCGGGGAGCTGTTTTTT.

This clonotype has just a few counts. The V gene is TRBV20-1, the J gene TRBJ1-2; D uncertain. The V and J ends lost 2 bases and 5 bases respectively, with 9 bases between them. CDR1 and CDR2 from the germline V gene are DFQATT and SNEGSKA (reference sequence). This CDR3 contains 12 residues. This CDR3 reads CSARSQDYGYTF. The CDR3 DNA reads as TGCAGTGCTAGAAGCCAGGATTATGGCTACACCTTC.

At least ten counts were recorded for this clonotype. The chain links TRBV6-1 to TRBJ2-7; weak D call: TRBD1 (5 bases). Germline CDR1 MNHNS, CDR2 SASEGT. Trimming took 7 bases from V and 3 from J, leaving 25 bases between them. The CDR3 consists of 17 residues. The CDR3 loop reads CASKRPSLSGLSYEQYF. The DNA of the CDR3 is TGTGCCAGCAAGAGACCTTCCTTATCAGGGTTAAGCTACGAGCAGTACTTC.